These T cell receptor beta chains were read from a single sample in a study of blood T cell repertoires in COVID-19. Profiled with immunoSEQ multiplex PCR; TCRdb holds only in-frame clones, not every one. The sample includes approximately 68,000 clones, around 85% of them seen just once. Sequenced: peripheral blood. These receptor sequences come from a woman of 80 years or more with active or convalescent COVID-19. Each CDR3 is given with its conserved first and last residue. D genes are given only for firm matches. Clone size is given for some rows only: seen once, a few or many times, or a class if the clone is expanded.

J	size	V	D	CDR3	DNA
TRBJ2-3	once	TRBV7-8	TRBD2	CASSLAGGGPGVTQYF	TGTGCCAGCAGCTTAGCGGGCGGGGGGCCAGGAGTTACGCAGTATTTT
TRBJ1-2	NA	TRBV9	NA	CASSVGSREGSGYTF	TGTGCCAGCAGCGTAGGGTCCCGGGAAGGGAGTGGCTACACCTTC
TRBJ1-2	NA	TRBV30	NA	CAWSVGGGRSYGYTF	TGTGCCTGGAGTGTAGGGGGGGGGAGGAGTTATGGCTACACCTTC
TRBJ2-2	NA	TRBV10-3	NA	CAISEGSTGELFF	TGTGCCATCAGTGAAGGGAGTACCGGGGAGCTGTTTTTT
TRBJ2-3	NA	TRBV5-4	TRBD2	CASSLGSGVRTQYF	TGTGCCAGCAGCTTGGGAAGCGGGGTGCGCACGCAGTATTTT
TRBJ2-5	NA	TRBV15	NA	CATSRGPVQAPGSETQYF	TGTGCCACCAGCAGGGGGCCGGTTCAGGCGCCTGGTTCGGAGACCCAGTACTTC
TRBJ1-4	NA	TRBV28	NA	CASSFGLGTFGEKLFF	TGTGCCAGCAGCTTCGGTTTGGGGACATTTGGTGAAAAACTGTTTTTT
TRBJ2-5	NA	TRBV5-6	TRBD2	CASSSLAGEETQYF	TGTGCCAGCAGCTCTCTAGCGGGGGAAGAGACCCAGTACTTC
TRBJ1-1	NA	TRBV7-3	NA	CASRIGGTEAFF	TGTGCCAGCCGTATAGGGGGCACTGAAGCTTTCTTT
TRBJ1-1	few	TRBV28	NA	CASSPTAPLGGAFF	TGTGCCAGCAGCCCGACGGCCCCTCTTGGAGGAGCTTTCTTT
TRBJ2-3	NA	TRBV5-4	NA	CASSHQRATDTQYF	TGTGCCAGCAGCCACCAGCGGGCCACAGATACGCAGTATTTT
TRBJ1-2	NA	TRBV27	TRBD1	CASSPLVGQLIYGYTF	TGTGCCAGCAGTCCACTTGTGGGACAGCTAATCTATGGCTACACCTTC
TRBJ1-5	NA	TRBV11-2	TRBD1	CASSFERGTGDFNQPQHF	TGTGCCAGCAGCTTCGAACGTGGGACAGGGGACTTCAATCAGCCCCAGCATTTT
TRBJ1-2	NA	TRBV27	NA	CASSFSGFNYGYTF	TGTGCCAGCAGTTTTTCAGGGTTCAACTATGGCTACACCTTC
TRBJ2-1	NA	TRBV7-9	NA	CASSLIQSYNEQFF	TGTGCCAGCAGCTTAATACAGTCCTACAATGAGCAGTTCTTC
TRBJ2-7	NA	TRBV7-2	TRBD1	CASSRIGTGPYEQYF	TGTGCCAGCAGCCGGATAGGGACAGGGCCCTACGAGCAGTACTTC
TRBJ1-6	NA	TRBV5-1	TRBD1	CASQLGQGAHSPLHF	TGCGCCAGCCAGCTTGGGCAGGGGGCTCATTCACCCCTCCACTTT
TRBJ1-1	NA	TRBV11-2	TRBD1	CASSPTTGAVTEAFF	TGTGCCAGCAGCCCAACCACAGGGGCGGTCACTGAAGCTTTCTTT
TRBJ1-1	NA	TRBV9	NA	CASSARENTEAFF	TGTGCCAGCAGCGCAAGAGAGAACACTGAAGCTTTCTTT
TRBJ1-3	NA	TRBV4-1	TRBD1	CASSRTGQGAGGNTIYF	TGCGCCAGCAGCCGGACGGGACAGGGGGCCGGTGGAAACACCATATATTTT
TRBJ2-5	NA	TRBV7-2	NA	CASSSMGGQETQYF	TGTGCCAGCAGCTCGATGGGGGGTCAAGAGACCCAGTACTTC
TRBJ1-2	NA	TRBV5-4	NA	CASSLDGVYGYTF	TGTGCCAGCAGCTTGGACGGGGTCTATGGCTACACCTTC
TRBJ1-1	NA	TRBV6-5	NA	CASSWDTLNTEAFF	TGTGCCAGCAGTTGGGACACGCTAAACACTGAAGCTTTCTTT
TRBJ1-5	few	TRBV29-1	NA	CSVGGGNQPQHF	TGCAGCGTTGGAGGAGGAAATCAGCCCCAGCATTTT
TRBJ2-7	NA	TRBV7-2	TRBD1	CASSPDRGEPFYEQYF	TGTGCCAGCAGCCCCGACAGGGGCGAACCTTTCTACGAGCAGTACTTC
TRBJ2-3	NA	TRBV14	TRBD2	CASSQDLAGETDTQYF	TGTGCCAGCAGCCAAGATCTAGCGGGGGAAACAGATACGCAGTATTTT
TRBJ1-6	few	TRBV6-1	NA	CASSEQGRALSPLHF	TGTGCCAGCAGTGAACAGGGGCGAGCTCTCTCACCCCTCCACTTT
TRBJ1-1	NA	TRBV27	NA	CASSPATAGGRAFF	TGTGCCAGCAGTCCAGCGACAGCAGGCGGCCGGGCTTTCTTT
TRBJ1-5	NA	TRBV9	NA	CASSQGPYSNQPQHF	TGTGCCAGCAGCCAGGGCCCATATAGCAATCAGCCCCAGCATTTT
TRBJ1-2	NA	TRBV10-3	NA	CASRGQGLNYGYTF	TGTGCATCCCGGGGACAAGGCCTAAACTATGGCTACACCTTC
TRBJ2-7	NA	TRBV6-6	NA	CASSYSQASSYEQYF	TGTGCCAGCAGTTACAGCCAGGCAAGCTCCTACGAGCAGTACTTC
TRBJ1-2	NA	TRBV27	NA	CASSPLTQVYGYTF	TGTGCCAGCAGTCCCCTTACTCAAGTCTATGGCTACACCTTC
TRBJ1-2	NA	TRBV28	NA	CASSSPGGRPYGYTF	TGTGCCAGCAGTTCCCCGGGGGGGCGTCCATATGGCTACACCTTC
TRBJ2-1	NA	TRBV10-3	TRBD1	CAIGTRTGGLNEQFF	TGTGCCATCGGGACTAGGACAGGGGGCTTGAATGAGCAGTTCTTC
TRBJ2-1	NA	TRBV4-1	NA	CASSQSRNQGQFF	TGCGCCAGCAGCCAATCTAGGAATCAGGGGCAGTTCTTC
TRBJ2-5	NA	TRBV9	TRBD1	CASSRQGQQETQYF	TGTGCCAGCAGCCGACAGGGACAGCAAGAGACCCAGTACTTC
TRBJ1-1	NA	TRBV6-4	NA	CASSDTSRMNTEAFF	TGTGCCAGCAGTGACACCTCGAGGATGAACACTGAAGCTTTCTTT